This T cell receptor beta chain stems from a study of blood T cell repertoires in COVID-19. The repertoire was sequenced with immunoSEQ multiplex PCR; TCRdb's copy has only in-frame clones and lacks some. The sample yields hundreds of thousands of clones, 75% to 85% seen once. This TCR was recovered from a human donor in a cohort sampled during active COVID-19. Input material: peripheral blood.

The CDR3, as DNA: TGCGCCAGCAGCGCGACTAGCGGGGGTAATGAGCAGTTCTTC. The encoded protein is CASSATSGGNEQFF. The J gene is TRBJ2-1, the V gene TRBV5-1, with 12 bases identical to TRBD2. The CDR3 is 14 amino acids. CDR1 is SGHRS and CDR2 is YFSETQ in the germline V gene. Trimming took 4 bases from V and 7 from J; bases not matched to a gene: 3.